This T cell receptor (beta chain) was sequenced for a study of CD8 T cells in ankylosing spondylitis (dated by TCRdb to the late 2010s). Describing the broader study: To find TCR variants linked to disease, the study profiled T cell receptor beta repertoires in ankylosing spondylitis patients and healthy donors. Peripheral blood samples were taken, and synovial fluid was additionally collected from ankylosing spondylitis patients. The full study cohort comprised around 23 ankylosing spondylitis patients and over a hundred healthy donors. Summary of the overall study and its limitations: Significant enrichment of the disease-linked clones was reported in matched synovial fluid samples from ankylosing spondylitis patients. A CD8+ phenotype was shown by the disease-linked clones, which were found at relatively low frequencies in peripheral blood. A TCR beta motif made up of several highly homologous amino acid variants appeared to be characteristic of blood from ankylosing spondylitis patients. Some motif variants had previously been reported in the synovial fluid and blood of reactive arthritis patients, which suggests shared mechanisms of disease initiation.

The run used an Illumina HiSeq 2500. Quantitative 5'-RACE with molecular barcodes was the method used to prepare the TCR beta libraries. For the original study's pipeline: A new computational method, built on a probabilistic model of VDJ rearrangement, was used to identify disease-linked TCR variants. TCRdb reworked the public reads: Q25 trimming with fastp, MiXCR clone assembly, productive beta chains retained. Each entry is one CDR3 protein sequence, shown with its most common DNA and genes. The V and J calls here are based on TCRdb, not the publication. Across this sample there are about 140,000 distinct CDR3 sequences, with approximately 8.4% seen only once. Approximately 6.8% of the sample comes from the top ten. At least ten counts were recorded for this clonotype. It has no known antigen specificity. Base-call qualities are not available, and no considerably larger clone is one nucleotide away.

Synovial fluid samples were paired with blood samples taken from the same ankylosing spondylitis patients. The sequenced material came from synovial fluid, either unsorted or a sorted T cell fraction (not recorded which). This TCR derives from a male donor with ankylosing spondylitis.

The nucleotides are TGCGCCAGCAGCCAAGATTGGAAGGGGATGAACACTGAAGCTTTCTTT. This encodes CASSQDWKGMNTEAFF. The chain couples TRBV4-3 to TRBJ1-1, with TRBD1 as a weak D call on 5 bases. The germline V gene provides CDR1 LGHNA and CDR2 YSLEER. CDR3 length: 16 amino acids, cysteine to phenylalanine. Only the CDR3 region is kept as DNA, spanning 48 bases read in frame from base 1. V loses 0 bases of germline sequence and J loses 0 bases, and the interval between the two ends is 11 bases.